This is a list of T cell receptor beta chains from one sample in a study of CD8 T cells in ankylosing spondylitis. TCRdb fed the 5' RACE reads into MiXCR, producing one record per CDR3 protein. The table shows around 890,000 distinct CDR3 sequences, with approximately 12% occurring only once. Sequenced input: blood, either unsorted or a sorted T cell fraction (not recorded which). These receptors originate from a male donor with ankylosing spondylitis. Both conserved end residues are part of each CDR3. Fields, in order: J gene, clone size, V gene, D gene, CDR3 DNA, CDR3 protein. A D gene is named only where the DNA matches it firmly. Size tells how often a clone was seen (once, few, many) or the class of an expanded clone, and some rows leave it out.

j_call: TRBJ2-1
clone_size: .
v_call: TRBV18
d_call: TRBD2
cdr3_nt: TGTGCCAGCTCACCACTAGCGGGAGATCTCAATGAGCAGTTCTTC
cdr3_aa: CASSPLAGDLNEQFF

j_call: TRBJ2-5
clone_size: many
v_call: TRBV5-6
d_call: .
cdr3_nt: TGTGCCAGCAGCTTGGTCCAGACTCAAGAGACCCAGTACTTC
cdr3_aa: CASSLVQTQETQYF

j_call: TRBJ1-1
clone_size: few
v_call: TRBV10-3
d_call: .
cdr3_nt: TGTGCCATCAGTGATCAAATAAGAAGGGTGAACACTGAAGCTTTCTTT
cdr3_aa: CAISDQIRRVNTEAFF

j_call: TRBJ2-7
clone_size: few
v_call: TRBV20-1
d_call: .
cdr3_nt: TGCAGTGCTAGTGCCATAAATTACGAGCAGTACTTC
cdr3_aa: CSASAINYEQYF

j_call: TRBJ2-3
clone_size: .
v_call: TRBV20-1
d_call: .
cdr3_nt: TGCAGTGCTAGAGATGGCGGCGAGAGCACAGATACGCAGTATTTT
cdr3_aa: CSARDGGESTDTQYF

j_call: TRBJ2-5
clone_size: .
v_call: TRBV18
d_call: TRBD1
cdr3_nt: TGTGCCAGCTCACCACCGAAGCCAGGGGGCTCGCAAGAGACCCAGTACTTC
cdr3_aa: CASSPPKPGGSQETQYF

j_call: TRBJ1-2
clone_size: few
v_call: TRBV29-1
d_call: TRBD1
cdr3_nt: TGCAGCGTTGAAGATAGGGGGCGGGGTGGGGGCTATGGCTACACCTTC
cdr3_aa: CSVEDRGRGGGYGYTF

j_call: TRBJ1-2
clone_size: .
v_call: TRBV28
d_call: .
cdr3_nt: TGTGCCAGCAGTTTGCCCACCTCACTCACCAACTATGGCTACACCTTC
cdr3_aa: CASSLPTSLTNYGYTF

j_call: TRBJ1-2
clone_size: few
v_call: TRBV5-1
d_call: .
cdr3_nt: TGCGCCAGCAGCTTGACCGCTTTGTATGGCTACACCTTC
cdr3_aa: CASSLTALYGYTF

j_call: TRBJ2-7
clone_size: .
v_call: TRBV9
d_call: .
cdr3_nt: TGTGCCAGCAGCTCCGGCCTGACAAGCTCCTACGAGCAGTACTTC
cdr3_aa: CASSSGLTSSYEQYF

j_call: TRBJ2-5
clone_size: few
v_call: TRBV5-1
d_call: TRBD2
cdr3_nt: TGCGCCAGCAGCTTCGGACTAGCGGGATTCCAAGAGACCCAGTACTTC
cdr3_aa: CASSFGLAGFQETQYF

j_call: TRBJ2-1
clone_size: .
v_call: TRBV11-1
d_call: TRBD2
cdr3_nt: TGTGCCAGCGGTAGCGGGGGGTCCTCCTACAATGAGCAGTTCTTC
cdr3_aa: CASGSGGSSYNEQFF

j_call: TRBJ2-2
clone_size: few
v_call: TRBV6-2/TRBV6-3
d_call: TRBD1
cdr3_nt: TGTGCCAGCAGAAGAGGACAGGGTTCCACCGGGGAGCTGTTTTTT
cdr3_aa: CASRRGQGSTGELFF

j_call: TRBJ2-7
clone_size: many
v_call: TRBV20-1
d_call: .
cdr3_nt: TGCAGTGCCACAGGGGACTATGCCTACGAGCAGTACTTC
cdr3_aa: CSATGDYAYEQYF

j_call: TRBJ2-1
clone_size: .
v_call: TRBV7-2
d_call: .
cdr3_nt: TGTGCCAGCAGCTTATCCCTCGATGAGCAGTTCTTC
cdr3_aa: CASSLSLDEQFF

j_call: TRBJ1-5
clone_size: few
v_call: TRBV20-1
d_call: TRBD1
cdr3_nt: TGCAGTGCTAGAGATAGACGCAGGGGGAATCAGCCCCAGCATTTT
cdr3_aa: CSARDRRRGNQPQHF

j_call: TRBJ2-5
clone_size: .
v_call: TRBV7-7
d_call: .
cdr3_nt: TGTGCAAGTAGCATGAGTTACCAAGAGACCCAGTACTTC
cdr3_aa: CASSMSYQETQYF

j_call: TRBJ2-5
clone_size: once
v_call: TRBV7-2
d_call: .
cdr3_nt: TGTGCCAGCAGCCAAGGTGTAGGGATCCTCCAAGAGACCCAGTACTTC
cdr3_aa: CASSQGVGILQETQYF